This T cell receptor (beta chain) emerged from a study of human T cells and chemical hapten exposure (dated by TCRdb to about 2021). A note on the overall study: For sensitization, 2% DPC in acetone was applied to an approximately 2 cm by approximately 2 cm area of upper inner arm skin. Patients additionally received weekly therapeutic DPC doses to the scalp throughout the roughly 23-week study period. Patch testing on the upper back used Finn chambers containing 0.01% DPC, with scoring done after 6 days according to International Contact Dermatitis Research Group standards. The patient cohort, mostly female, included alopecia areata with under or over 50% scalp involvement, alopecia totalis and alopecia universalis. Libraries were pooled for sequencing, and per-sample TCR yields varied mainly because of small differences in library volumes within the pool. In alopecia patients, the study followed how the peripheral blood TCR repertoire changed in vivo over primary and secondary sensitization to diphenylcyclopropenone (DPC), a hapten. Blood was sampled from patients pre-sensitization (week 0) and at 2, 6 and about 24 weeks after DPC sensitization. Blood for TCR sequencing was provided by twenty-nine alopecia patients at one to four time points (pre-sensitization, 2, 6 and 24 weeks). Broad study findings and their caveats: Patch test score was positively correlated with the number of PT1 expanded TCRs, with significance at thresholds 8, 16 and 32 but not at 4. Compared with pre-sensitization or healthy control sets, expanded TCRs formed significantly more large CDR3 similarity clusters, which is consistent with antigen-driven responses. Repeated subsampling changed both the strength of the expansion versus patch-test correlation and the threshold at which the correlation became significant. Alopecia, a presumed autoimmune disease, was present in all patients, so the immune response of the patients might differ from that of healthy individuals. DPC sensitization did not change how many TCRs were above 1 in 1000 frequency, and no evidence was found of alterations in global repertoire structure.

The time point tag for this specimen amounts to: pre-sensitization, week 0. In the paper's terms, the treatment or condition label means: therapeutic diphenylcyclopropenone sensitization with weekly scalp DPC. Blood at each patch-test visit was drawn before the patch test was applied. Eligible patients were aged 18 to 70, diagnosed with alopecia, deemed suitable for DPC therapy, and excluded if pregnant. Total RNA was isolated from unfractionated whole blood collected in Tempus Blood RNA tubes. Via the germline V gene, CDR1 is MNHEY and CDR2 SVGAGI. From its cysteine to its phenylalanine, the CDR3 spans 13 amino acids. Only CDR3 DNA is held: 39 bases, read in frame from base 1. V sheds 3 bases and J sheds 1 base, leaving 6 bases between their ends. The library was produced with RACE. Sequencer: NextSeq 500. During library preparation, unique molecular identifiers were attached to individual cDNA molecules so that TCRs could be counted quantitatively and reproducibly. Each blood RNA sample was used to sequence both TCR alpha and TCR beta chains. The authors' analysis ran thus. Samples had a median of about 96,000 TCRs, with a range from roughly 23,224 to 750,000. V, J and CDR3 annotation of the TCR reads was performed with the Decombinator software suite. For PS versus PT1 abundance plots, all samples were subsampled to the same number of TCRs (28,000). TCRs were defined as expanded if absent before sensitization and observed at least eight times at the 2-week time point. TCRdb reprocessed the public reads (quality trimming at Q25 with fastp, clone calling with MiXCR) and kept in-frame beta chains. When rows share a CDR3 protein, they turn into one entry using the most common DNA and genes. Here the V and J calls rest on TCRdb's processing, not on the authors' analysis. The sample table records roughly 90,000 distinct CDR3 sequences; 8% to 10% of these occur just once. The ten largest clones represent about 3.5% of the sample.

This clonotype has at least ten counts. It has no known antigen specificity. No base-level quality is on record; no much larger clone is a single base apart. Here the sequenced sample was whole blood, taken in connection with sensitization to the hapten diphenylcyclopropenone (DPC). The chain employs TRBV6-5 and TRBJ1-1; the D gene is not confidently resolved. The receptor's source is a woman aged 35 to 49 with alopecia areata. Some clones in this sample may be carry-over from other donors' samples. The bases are TGTGCCAGCAGTTATGGAAAGAACACTGAAGCTTTCTTT. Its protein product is CASSYGKNTEAFF.